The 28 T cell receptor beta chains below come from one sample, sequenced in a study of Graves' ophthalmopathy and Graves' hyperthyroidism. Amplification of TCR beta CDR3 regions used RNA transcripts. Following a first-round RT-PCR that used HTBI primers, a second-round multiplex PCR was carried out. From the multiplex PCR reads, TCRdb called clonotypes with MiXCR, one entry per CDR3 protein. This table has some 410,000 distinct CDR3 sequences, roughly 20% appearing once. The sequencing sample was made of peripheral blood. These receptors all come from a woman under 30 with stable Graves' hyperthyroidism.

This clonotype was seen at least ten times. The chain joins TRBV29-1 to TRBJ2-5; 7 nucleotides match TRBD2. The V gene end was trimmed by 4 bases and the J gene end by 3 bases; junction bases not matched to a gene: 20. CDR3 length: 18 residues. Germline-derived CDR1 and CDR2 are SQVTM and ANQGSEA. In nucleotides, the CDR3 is TGCAGCGTTGTGGGGACGGCTGATCTCGGCGGGAGTGAAGAGACCCAGTACTTC. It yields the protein CSVVGTADLGGSEETQYF.

The CDR3 nucleotides are TGTGCCAGCAGACCTGACGGTCCGGGGGAAGCTTTCTTT. The encoded protein is CASRPDGPGEAFF. The chain recombines TRBV28 with TRBJ1-1, with unresolved D. The V end was cut by 6 bases, the J end by 8 bases, with 16 bases between. The CDR3 extends over 13 amino acids. CDR1 and CDR2 from the germline V gene are MDHEN and SYDVKM.

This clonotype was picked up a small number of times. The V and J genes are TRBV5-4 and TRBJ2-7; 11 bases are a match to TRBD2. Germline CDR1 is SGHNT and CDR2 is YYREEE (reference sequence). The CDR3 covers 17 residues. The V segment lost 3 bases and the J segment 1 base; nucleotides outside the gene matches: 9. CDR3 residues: CASSSSLAGGTSYEQYF. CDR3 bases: TGTGCCAGCAGCTCCTCTCTAGCGGGAGGCACTTCCTACGAGCAGTACTTC.

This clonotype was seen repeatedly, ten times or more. DNA of the CDR3: TGTGCCAGCAGTGGTAACAAGCCCTATGGCTACACCTTC. Protein product: CASSGNKPYGYTF. V is TRBV2 and J is TRBJ1-2; no clear D gene. CDR1 is SNHLY, CDR2 FYNNEI, per germline. This CDR3 has 13 amino acids. Trimming shortened V by 4 bases and J by 4 bases, and 10 bases separated the two germline ends. The entire variable domain, with the rest obtained from reference TRBV2 and TRBJ1-2, is as follows: EPEVTQTPSHQVTQMGQEVILRCVPISNHLYFYWYRQILGQKVEFLVSFYNNEISEKSEIFDDQFSVERPDGSNFTLKIRSTKLEDSAMYFCASSGNKPYGYTFGSGTRLTVV.

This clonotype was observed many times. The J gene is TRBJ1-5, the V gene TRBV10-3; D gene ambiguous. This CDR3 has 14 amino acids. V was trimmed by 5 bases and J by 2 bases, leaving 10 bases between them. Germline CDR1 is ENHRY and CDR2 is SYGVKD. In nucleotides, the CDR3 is TGTGCCATCAGTTCTGACGGAGGCAATCAGCCCCAGCATTTT. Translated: CAISSDGGNQPQHF.

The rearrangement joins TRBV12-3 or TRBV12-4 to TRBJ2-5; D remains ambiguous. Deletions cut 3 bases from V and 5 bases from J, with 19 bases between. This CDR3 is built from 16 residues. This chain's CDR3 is CASSFPGPPLWETQYF. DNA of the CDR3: TGTGCCAGCAGTTTTCCCGGGCCTCCTTTGTGGGAGACCCAGTACTTC.

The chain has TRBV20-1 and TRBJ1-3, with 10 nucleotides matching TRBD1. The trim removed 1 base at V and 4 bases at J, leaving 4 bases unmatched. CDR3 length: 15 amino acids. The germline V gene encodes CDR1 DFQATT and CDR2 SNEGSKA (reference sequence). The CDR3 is CSARVGTGAGNTIYF. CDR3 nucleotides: TGCAGTGCTAGAGTTGGGACAGGGGCAGGAAACACCATATATTTT.

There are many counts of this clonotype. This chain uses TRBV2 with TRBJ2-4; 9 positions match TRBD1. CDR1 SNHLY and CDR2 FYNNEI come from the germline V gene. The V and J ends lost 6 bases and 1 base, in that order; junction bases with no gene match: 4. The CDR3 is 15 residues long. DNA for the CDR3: TGTGCCAGCAGCCGACAGGGGGTTGCCAAAAACATTCAGTACTTC. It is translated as CASSRQGVAKNIQYF. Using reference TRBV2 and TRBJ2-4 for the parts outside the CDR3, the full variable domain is EPEVTQTPSHQVTQMGQEVILRCVPISNHLYFYWYRQILGQKVEFLVSFYNNEISEKSEIFDDQFSVERPDGSNFTLKIRSTKLEDSAMYFCASSRQGVAKNIQYFGAGTRLSVL.

CDR3 protein: CASSRGQPAYEQYF. In nucleotides, the CDR3 is TGTGCCAGCAGCCGAGGACAGCCAGCCTACGAGCAGTACTTC. This sequence joins TRBV11-3 and TRBJ2-7, with TRBD1 as a possible D gene (6 bases). Trimming shortened V by 5 bases and J by 2 bases, and 13 bases separated the two germline ends. This CDR3 is 14 amino acids long. Germline values: CDR1 SGHNT, CDR2 YENEEA.

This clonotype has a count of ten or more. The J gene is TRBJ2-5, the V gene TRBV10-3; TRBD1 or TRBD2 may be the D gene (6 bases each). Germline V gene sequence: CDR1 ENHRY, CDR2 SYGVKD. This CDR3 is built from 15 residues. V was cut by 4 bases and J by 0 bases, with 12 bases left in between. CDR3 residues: CAISASDRYQETQYF. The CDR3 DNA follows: TGTGCCATCAGTGCTAGCGACAGGTACCAAGAGACCCAGTACTTC.

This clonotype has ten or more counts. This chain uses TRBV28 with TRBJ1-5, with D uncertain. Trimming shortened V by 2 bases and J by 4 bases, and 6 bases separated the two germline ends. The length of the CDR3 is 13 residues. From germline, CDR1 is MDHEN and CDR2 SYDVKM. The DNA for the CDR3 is TGTGCCAGCAGTTTAATGCAGAATCAGCCCCAGCATTTT. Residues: CASSLMQNQPQHF.

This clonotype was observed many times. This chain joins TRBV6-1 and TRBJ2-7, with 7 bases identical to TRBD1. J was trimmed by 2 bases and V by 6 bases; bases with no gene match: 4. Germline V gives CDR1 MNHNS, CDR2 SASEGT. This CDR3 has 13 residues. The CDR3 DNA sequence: TGTGCCAGCAGGCCGGGACAGACCTACGAGCAGTACTTC. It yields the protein CASRPGQTYEQYF.

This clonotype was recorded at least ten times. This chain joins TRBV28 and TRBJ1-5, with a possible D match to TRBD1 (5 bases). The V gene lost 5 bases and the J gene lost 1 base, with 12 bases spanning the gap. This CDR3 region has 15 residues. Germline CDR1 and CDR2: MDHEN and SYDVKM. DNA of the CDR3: TGTGCCAGCAGTCGAAGGGGTTGGAGCAATCAGCCCCAGCATTTT. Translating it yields CASSRRGWSNQPQHF.

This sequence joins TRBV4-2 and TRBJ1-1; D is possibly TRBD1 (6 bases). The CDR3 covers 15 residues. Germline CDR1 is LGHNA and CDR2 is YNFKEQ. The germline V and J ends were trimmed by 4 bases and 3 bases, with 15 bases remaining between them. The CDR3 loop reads CASSPSRQGYTEAFF. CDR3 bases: TGTGCCAGCAGCCCTTCTCGGCAGGGGTACACTGAAGCTTTCTTT.

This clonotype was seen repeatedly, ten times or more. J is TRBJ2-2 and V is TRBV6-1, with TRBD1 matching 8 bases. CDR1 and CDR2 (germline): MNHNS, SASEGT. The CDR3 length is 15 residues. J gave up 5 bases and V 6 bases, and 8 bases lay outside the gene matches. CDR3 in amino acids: CASRRQGFSTGELFF. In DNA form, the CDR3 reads TGTGCCAGCAGGCGACAGGGGTTTAGTACCGGGGAGCTGTTTTTT.

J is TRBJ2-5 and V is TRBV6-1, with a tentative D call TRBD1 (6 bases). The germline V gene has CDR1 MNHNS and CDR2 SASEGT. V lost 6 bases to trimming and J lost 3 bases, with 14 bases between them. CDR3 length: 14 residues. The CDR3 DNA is TGTGCCAGCAGGCCCGGGTGGACAGAAGAGACCCAGTACTTC. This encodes CASRPGWTEETQYF.

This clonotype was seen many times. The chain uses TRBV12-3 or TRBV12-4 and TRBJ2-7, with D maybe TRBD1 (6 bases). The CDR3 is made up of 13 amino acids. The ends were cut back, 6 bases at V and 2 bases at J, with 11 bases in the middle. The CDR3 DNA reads TGTGCCAGCAGATCTACAGGGACCTACGAGCAGTACTTC. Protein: CASRSTGTYEQYF.

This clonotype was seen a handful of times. The CDR3 bases are TGTGCCAGCAGCTTGTGGACCCCTCAAGAGACCCAGTACTTC. Its protein product is CASSLWTPQETQYF. The J gene is TRBJ2-5, the V gene TRBV5-6; D is uncertain. CDR1 and CDR2 (germline): SGHDT, YYEEEE. The CDR3 extends over 14 amino acids. Trimming left V 1 base short and J 2 bases short, with 9 bases between.

CDR3 DNA: TGTGCCAGCAGCTTGAATCGGGAGGGCCGCGAGACCCAGTACTTC. Its protein is CASSLNREGRETQYF. V and J are TRBV11-3 and TRBJ2-5, with 8 bases identical to TRBD2. Per the germline V gene, CDR1 is SGHNT and CDR2 is YENEEA. This CDR3 has 15 residues. V was pared by 3 bases and J by 5 bases, with 8 bases of the junction left unmatched.

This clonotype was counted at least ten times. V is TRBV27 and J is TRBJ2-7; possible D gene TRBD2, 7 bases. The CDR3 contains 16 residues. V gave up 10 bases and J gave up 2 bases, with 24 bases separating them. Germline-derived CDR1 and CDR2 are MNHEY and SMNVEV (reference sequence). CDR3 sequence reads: CATAPVSGGAPYEQYF. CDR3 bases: TGTGCCACGGCCCCGGTTTCTGGGGGGGCGCCCTACGAGCAGTACTTC.

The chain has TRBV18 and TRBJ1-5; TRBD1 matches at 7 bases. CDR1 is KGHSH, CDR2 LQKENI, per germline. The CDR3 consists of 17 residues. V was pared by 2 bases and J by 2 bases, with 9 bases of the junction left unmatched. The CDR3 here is CASSPEGTVWGNQPQHF. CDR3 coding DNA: TGTGCCAGCTCACCAGAGGGGACAGTTTGGGGCAATCAGCCCCAGCATTTT.

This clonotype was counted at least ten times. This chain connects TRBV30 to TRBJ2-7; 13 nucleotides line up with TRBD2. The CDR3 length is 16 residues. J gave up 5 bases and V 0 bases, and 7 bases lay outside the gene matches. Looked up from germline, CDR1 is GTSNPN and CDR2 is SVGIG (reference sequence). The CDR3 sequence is CAWSVAGLAGVHEQYF. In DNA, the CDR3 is TGTGCCTGGAGTGTGGCTGGACTAGCGGGAGTACACGAGCAGTACTTC.

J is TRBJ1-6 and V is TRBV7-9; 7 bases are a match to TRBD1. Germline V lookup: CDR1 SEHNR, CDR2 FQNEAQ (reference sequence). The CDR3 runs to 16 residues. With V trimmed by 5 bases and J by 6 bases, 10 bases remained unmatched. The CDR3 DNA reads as TGTGCCAGCAGCCCATTGACAGGGCGGGGTAATTCACCCCTCCACTTT. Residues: CASSPLTGRGNSPLHF.

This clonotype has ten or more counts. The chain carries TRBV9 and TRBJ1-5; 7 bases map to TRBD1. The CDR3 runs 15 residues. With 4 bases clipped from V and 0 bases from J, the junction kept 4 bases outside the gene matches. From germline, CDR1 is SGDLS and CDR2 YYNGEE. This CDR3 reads CASSPQGYSNQPQHF. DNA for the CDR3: TGTGCCAGCAGCCCACAGGGGTATAGCAATCAGCCCCAGCATTTT.

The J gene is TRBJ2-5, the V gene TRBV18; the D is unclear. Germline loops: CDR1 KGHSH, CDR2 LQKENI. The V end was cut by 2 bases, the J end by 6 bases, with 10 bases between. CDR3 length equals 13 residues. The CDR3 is CASSPARLQTQYF. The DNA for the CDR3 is TGTGCCAGCTCACCAGCGAGGTTGCAGACCCAGTACTTC.

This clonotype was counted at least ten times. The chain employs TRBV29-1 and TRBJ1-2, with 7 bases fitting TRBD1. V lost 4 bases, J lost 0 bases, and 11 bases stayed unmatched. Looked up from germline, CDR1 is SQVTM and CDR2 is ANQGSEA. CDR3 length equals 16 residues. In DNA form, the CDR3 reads TGCAGCGTTGTCGCTGGACAGGCGGATACTAACTATGGCTACACCTTC. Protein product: CSVVAGQADTNYGYTF. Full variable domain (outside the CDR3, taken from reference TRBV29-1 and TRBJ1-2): SAVISQKPSRDICQRGTSLTIQCQVDSQVTMMFWYRQQPGQSLTLIATANQGSEATYESGFVIDKFPISRPNLTFSTLTVSNMSPEDSSIYLCSVVAGQADTNYGYTFGSGTRLTVV.

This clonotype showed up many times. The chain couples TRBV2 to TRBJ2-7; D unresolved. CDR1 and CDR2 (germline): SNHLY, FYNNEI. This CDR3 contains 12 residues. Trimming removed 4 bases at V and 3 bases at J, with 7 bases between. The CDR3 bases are TGTGCCAGCAGTGGCTCTCTCTACGAGCAGTACTTC. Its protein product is CASSGSLYEQYF.

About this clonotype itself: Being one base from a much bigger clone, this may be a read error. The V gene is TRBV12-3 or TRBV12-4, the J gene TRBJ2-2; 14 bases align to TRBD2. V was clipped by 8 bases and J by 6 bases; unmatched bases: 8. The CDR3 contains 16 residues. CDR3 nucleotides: TGTGCCAGCGGTCCCGGACTAGCGGGAGGCTCCGGGGAGCTGTTTTTT. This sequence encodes CASGPGLAGGSGELFF.